A single sample gave rise to the 18 T cell receptor beta chains below, sequenced in a study of cytomegalovirus exposure and HLA in healthy donors. PCR primers comprised 60 Vbeta and 13 Jbeta primers. Assay used: immunoSEQ multiplex PCR; TCRdb lists only in-frame clones, some missing. The data contain some 160,000 clones, around 80% of them singletons. Sequencing was carried out using PBMCs. The receptors derive from a young man in good health and CMV-seronegative.

The gene calls are TRBV6-6 and TRBJ2-1, with 7 bases matching TRBD2. Germline CDR1 is MNHNY and CDR2 is SVGAGI (reference sequence). V lost 2 bases, J lost 4 bases, and 5 bases stayed unmatched. The CDR3 is 15 residues long. CDR3: CASSYVRDYYNEQFF. The CDR3 DNA is TGTGCCAGCAGTTACGTCCGGGACTATTACAATGAGCAGTTCTTC.

Written as DNA, the CDR3 is TGTGCCAGCAGCCACTCCGGGGGAAGGAAAGAGACCCAGTACTTC. Amino acids: CASSHSGGRKETQYF. The chain employs TRBV7-9 and TRBJ2-5; D is possibly TRBD2 (6 bases). CDR1 and CDR2 (germline): SEHNR, FQNEAQ (reference sequence). The CDR3 runs 15 residues. The V gene lost 5 bases and the J gene lost 3 bases, with 16 bases spanning the gap.

The V call is TRBV10-3, the J call TRBJ1-1; D gene ambiguous. CDR3 length equals 11 residues. The V gene lost 0 bases and the J gene lost 7 bases, with 3 bases spanning the gap. Germline loops: CDR1 ENHRY, CDR2 SYGVKD. In nucleotides, the CDR3 is TGTGCCATCAGTGAGTCCCATGAAGCTTTCTTT. Encoded protein: CAISESHEAFF.

This chain uses TRBV15 with TRBJ2-3; 7 bases are shared with TRBD1. The CDR3 runs 15 residues. V lost 5 bases to trimming and J lost 4 bases; unmatched junction nucleotides: 9. Germline V gene data show CDR1 as LNHNV and CDR2 as YYDKDF (reference sequence). The CDR3 is CATSVRQGLPDTQYF. As DNA, the CDR3 is TGTGCCACCAGCGTCCGACAGGGTTTGCCAGATACGCAGTATTTT.

This clone was detected only once. V usage is TRBV7-9 and J usage is TRBJ1-2, with D hard to call. The V gene lost 5 bases and the J gene lost 8 bases, with 15 bases spanning the gap. Germline V gene data show CDR1 as SEHNR and CDR2 as FQNEAQ (reference sequence). This CDR3 region has 13 residues. CDR3 nucleotides: TGTGCCAGCAGCCCCCTGGCGGCTGAAGGCTACACCTTC. Translating it yields CASSPLAAEGYTF.

The rearrangement links TRBV9 to TRBJ2-7, with 8 bases fitting TRBD1. Looked up from germline, CDR1 is SGDLS and CDR2 is YYNGEE. Trimming removed 3 bases from V and 7 bases from J; junction bases left unmatched: 12. This CDR3 has 15 amino acids. As DNA, the CDR3 is TGTGCCAGCAGCGCCACCGGGACAGGATTAAGGGAGCAGTACTTC. The encoded protein is CASSATGTGLREQYF.

V and J are TRBV6-4 and TRBJ2-1; 9 bases map to TRBD2. J was trimmed by 5 bases and V by 2 bases; bases with no gene match: 1. The germline V gene has CDR1 MRHNA and CDR2 SNTAGT. This CDR3 has 14 residues. The CDR3 spells CASSDTSGHNEQFF. The CDR3 coding sequence is TGTGCCAGCAGTGACACTAGCGGGCACAATGAGCAGTTCTTC.

This chain connects TRBV30 to TRBJ1-5; D ambiguous. V lost 2 bases to trimming and J lost 0 bases, with 8 bases between them. Germline CDR1 is GTSNPN and CDR2 is SVGIG (reference sequence). The CDR3 covers 14 residues. DNA of the CDR3: TGTGCCTGGAGTACGGGGAGTAGCAATCAGCCCCAGCATTTT. Amino acid sequence: CAWSTGSSNQPQHF.

The chain carries TRBV5-1 and TRBJ2-7; D perhaps matches TRBD1 (5 bases). V was cut by 2 bases and J by 4 bases, with 13 bases left in between. Germline loops: CDR1 SGHRS, CDR2 YFSETQ. CDR3 length: 14 amino acids. In nucleotides, the CDR3 is TGCGCCAGCAGCTTCGAACAGGAGAGGTACGAGCAGTACTTC. It encodes CASSFEQERYEQYF.

The chain uses TRBV7-9 and TRBJ1-5; D is uncertain. V lost 1 base to trimming and J lost 7 bases, with 11 bases between them. This CDR3 has 14 amino acids. CDR1 is SEHNR, CDR2 FQNEAQ, per germline (reference sequence). The CDR3 protein is CASSLGTPQQPQHF. Here the CDR3 DNA reads TGTGCCAGCAGCTTAGGGACTCCCCAACAGCCCCAGCATTTT. The whole variable domain, filled in from reference TRBV7-9 and TRBJ1-5, reads DTGVSQNPRHKITKRGQNVTFRCDPISEHNRLYWYRQTLGQGPEFLTYFQNEAQLEKSRLLSDRFSAERPKGSFSTLEIQRTEQGDSAMYLCASSLGTPQQPQHFGDGTRLSIL.

This clone was seen a few times. V gene TRBV6-5 combines with J gene TRBJ2-1; tentative D call: TRBD2 (5 bases). Germline V gene sequence: CDR1 MNHEY, CDR2 SVGAGI. Trimming left V 4 bases short and J 3 bases short, with 7 bases between. The CDR3 covers 13 residues. Here the CDR3 reads CASSFGDYNEQFF. The CDR3 DNA follows: TGTGCCAGCAGTTTCGGGGACTACAATGAGCAGTTCTTC.

This sequence joins TRBV7-2 and TRBJ2-5; perhaps TRBD1 as D (6 bases). The germline V gene has CDR1 SGHTA and CDR2 FQGNSA. This CDR3 spans 15 amino acids. Between the trimmed V and J ends, which lost 4 bases and 4 bases, there was a span of 16 bases. This chain's CDR3 is CASSYDAGARETQYF. The CDR3 region has the DNA TGTGCCAGCAGCTACGACGCAGGGGCCAGAGAGACCCAGTACTTC.

V and J are TRBV10-3 and TRBJ2-5; possibly TRBD2 for D (7 bases). Germline CDR1 reads ENHRY; CDR2 reads SYGVKD. Trimming pared 3 bases from V and 5 bases from J, leaving 16 bases between. The CDR3 consists of 15 residues. The CDR3 sequence is CAISESAGAWETQYF. The CDR3 DNA follows: TGTGCCATCAGTGAATCTGCGGGGGCATGGGAGACCCAGTACTTC.

This rearrangement joins TRBV7-2 to TRBJ2-2; a weak D match, TRBD1 (5 bases). V was pared by 5 bases and J by 4 bases, with 11 bases between. CDR1 is SGHTA and CDR2 is FQGNSA in the germline V gene. The CDR3 runs to 14 residues. DNA for the CDR3: TGTGCCAGCAGCCCCCAGGGTGGCACCGGGGAGCTGTTTTTT. As protein: CASSPQGGTGELFF. The whole variable domain, filled in from reference TRBV7-2 and TRBJ2-2, reads GAGVSQSPSNKVTEKGKDVELRCDPISGHTALYWYRQSLGQGLEFLIYFQGNSAPDKSGLPSDRFSAERTGGSVSTLTIQRTQQEDSAVYLCASSPQGGTGELFFGEGSRLTVL.

The chain links TRBV14 to TRBJ1-1, with 8 bases matching TRBD1. V shed 5 bases and J 4 bases; nucleotides not matched to a gene: 6. In germline, CDR1 is SGHDN, CDR2 FVKESK. The CDR3 has 14 amino acids. CDR3 sequence reads: CASSNRGTITEAFF. The CDR3 DNA is TGTGCCAGCAGCAACAGGGGGACGATCACTGAAGCTTTCTTT.

J is TRBJ2-5 and V is TRBV18; possibly TRBD2 for D (5 bases). The CDR3 consists of 15 residues. The germline V gene encodes CDR1 KGHSH and CDR2 LQKENI. The V gene lost 2 bases and the J gene lost 7 bases, with 17 bases spanning the gap. As DNA, the CDR3 is TGTGCCAGCTCACCAGCCTTTCGGGGTGGCTGGACCCAGTACTTC. It encodes CASSPAFRGGWTQYF.

The chain uses TRBV5-1 and TRBJ2-3; the D gene is possibly TRBD1 (6 bases). V was clipped by 4 bases and J by 4 bases, with 22 bases between them. This CDR3 spans 17 amino acids. Germline V gene data show CDR1 as SGHRS and CDR2 as YFSETQ. This CDR3 reads CASSRLKTGDLSDTQYF. The DNA of the CDR3 is TGCGCCAGCAGCCGCCTCAAGACAGGAGATTTATCAGATACGCAGTATTTT.

The chain couples TRBV5-4 to TRBJ2-5; D unclear. V lost 0 bases to trimming and J lost 2 bases, with 14 bases between them. The CDR3 is made up of 16 amino acids. CDR1 is SGHNT, CDR2 YYREEE, per germline (reference sequence). CDR3 coding DNA: TGTGCCAGCAGCTTGGGTTCCTCGGCGGCACAAGAGACCCAGTACTTC. Translation: CASSLGSSAAQETQYF.